This is a list of T cell receptor beta chains from one sample in a study of vaccination and CD4 T cells after COVID-19. TCRdb reanalysed the PCR reads using MiXCR and keeps one entry per CDR3 protein. The sample shows 20,000 or so distinct CDR3 sequences, about 40% of them seen only once. Their recognized antigens are unknown. This specimen consisted of CD4+ T cells from blood, cultured in vitro, obtained before SARS-CoV-2 vaccination. The receptors come from a human donor who had recovered from COVID-19. Each CDR3 is given with its conserved first and last residue. The order of the fields is V gene, J gene, D gene, clone size, CDR3 protein. D genes are given only for firm matches. The size entry is marked missing in some rows and otherwise reads once, few, many or a size class.

v_call: TRBV16
j_call: TRBJ1-5
d_call: NA
clone_size: once
cdr3_aa: CASSPFGQGNQPQHF

v_call: TRBV10-3
j_call: TRBJ2-7
d_call: TRBD1
clone_size: few
cdr3_aa: CATNGQGDSYEQYF

v_call: TRBV20-1
j_call: TRBJ2-3
d_call: NA
clone_size: NA
cdr3_aa: CSAERISSTDTQYF

v_call: TRBV19
j_call: TRBJ2-2
d_call: NA
clone_size: few
cdr3_aa: CASSIGGGSTGELFF

v_call: TRBV10-3
j_call: TRBJ2-5
d_call: NA
clone_size: NA
cdr3_aa: CASAEGEETQYF

v_call: TRBV6-2/TRBV6-3
j_call: TRBJ2-2
d_call: TRBD1
clone_size: NA
cdr3_aa: CASSYWGQSTGELFF

v_call: TRBV6-4
j_call: TRBJ2-2
d_call: TRBD1
clone_size: NA
cdr3_aa: CASSGADRGTGELFF

v_call: TRBV15
j_call: TRBJ2-7
d_call: TRBD1
clone_size: NA
cdr3_aa: CATSSPGEGAPYEQYF

v_call: TRBV28
j_call: TRBJ2-7
d_call: NA
clone_size: NA
cdr3_aa: CASSFFTVGYEQYF

v_call: TRBV20-1
j_call: TRBJ1-2
d_call: NA
clone_size: few
cdr3_aa: CSARDGPKPYGYTF

v_call: TRBV7-2
j_call: TRBJ2-5
d_call: TRBD1
clone_size: few
cdr3_aa: CASSQYRDRGYEETQYF

v_call: TRBV12-3/TRBV12-4
j_call: TRBJ1-2
d_call: NA
clone_size: NA
cdr3_aa: CATRTGLSVGYTF

v_call: TRBV20-1
j_call: TRBJ1-1
d_call: TRBD1
clone_size: once
cdr3_aa: CSAQTGGLNTEAFF

v_call: TRBV5-1
j_call: TRBJ2-7
d_call: NA
clone_size: once
cdr3_aa: CASSSTDDGGTYEQYF

v_call: TRBV7-6
j_call: TRBJ2-3
d_call: TRBD2
clone_size: NA
cdr3_aa: CASSSAGAHTDTQYF

v_call: TRBV5-6
j_call: TRBJ1-2
d_call: TRBD1
clone_size: NA
cdr3_aa: CASSRDSLYGYTF

v_call: TRBV2
j_call: TRBJ1-6
d_call: TRBD1
clone_size: NA
cdr3_aa: CASSYRGRNLHF

v_call: TRBV7-2
j_call: TRBJ2-7
d_call: NA
clone_size: few
cdr3_aa: CASSFDRNVPYEQYF

v_call: TRBV11-3
j_call: TRBJ1-2
d_call: TRBD1
clone_size: few
cdr3_aa: CASSTGSDYGYTF

v_call: TRBV27
j_call: TRBJ2-1
d_call: NA
clone_size: NA
cdr3_aa: CASTDYGDGNEQFF

v_call: TRBV30
j_call: TRBJ1-6
d_call: TRBD1
clone_size: NA
cdr3_aa: CAWRANRGLGNSPLHF

v_call: TRBV7-2
j_call: TRBJ2-7
d_call: NA
clone_size: NA
cdr3_aa: CASSNTGVTIYEQYF

v_call: TRBV6-5
j_call: TRBJ1-2
d_call: NA
clone_size: few
cdr3_aa: CASSYSPKGFRGYTF

v_call: TRBV24-1
j_call: TRBJ1-5
d_call: NA
clone_size: NA
cdr3_aa: CATSDLGQSDSNQPQHF

v_call: TRBV7-3
j_call: TRBJ2-1
d_call: NA
clone_size: NA
cdr3_aa: CASSTRTGGDEQFF

v_call: TRBV6-1
j_call: TRBJ2-5
d_call: TRBD1
clone_size: NA
cdr3_aa: CAIEKTQGEETQYF

v_call: TRBV11-2
j_call: TRBJ2-5
d_call: TRBD2
clone_size: NA
cdr3_aa: CASSYNPTSGVQETQYF

v_call: TRBV14
j_call: TRBJ2-3
d_call: NA
clone_size: NA
cdr3_aa: CASSQVGGTDTQYF

v_call: TRBV6-5
j_call: TRBJ2-7
d_call: TRBD1
clone_size: few
cdr3_aa: CASSYRFSTGETYEQYF